Shown below are 3 T cell receptor beta chains from a single sample sequenced in a study of siplizumab effects on memory and regulatory T cells. The assay was immunoSEQ multiplex PCR, and TCRdb's table has in-frame clones only and misses some. The sample lists about 110,000 clones, roughly 92% occurring once. What was sequenced was CD4+ T cells sorted from blood. The receptors come from a human donor in good health.

This clone occurred once. The chain is built from TRBV19 and TRBJ2-2, with D tentatively TRBD1 (5 bases). The CDR3 contains 14 residues. CDR1 is LNHDA, CDR2 SQIVND, per germline (reference sequence). Trimming removed 7 bases from V and 2 bases from J, with 11 bases in between. The CDR3 is CASKGAANTGELFF. The CDR3 coding sequence is TGTGCCAGTAAAGGGGCAGCCAACACCGGGGAGCTGTTTTTT. The variable domain in full, completed from reference TRBV19 and TRBJ2-2, reads DGGITQSPKYLFRKEGQNVTLSCEQNLNHDAMYWYRQDPGQGLRLIYYSQIVNDFQKGDIAEGYSVSREKKESFPLTVTSAQKNPTAFYLCASKGAANTGELFFGEGSRLTVL.

This chain uses TRBV4-1 with TRBJ2-7, with 10 bases that match TRBD1. From germline, CDR1 is MGHRA and CDR2 YSYEKL. Trimming removed 4 bases from V and 1 base from J; junction bases left unmatched: 4. The CDR3 runs 15 residues. The CDR3: CASSPGQGQSYEQYF. The CDR3 DNA reads TGCGCCAGCAGCCCGGGACAGGGGCAATCCTACGAGCAGTACTTC.

This rearrangement joins TRBV18 to TRBJ1-6; D is possibly TRBD1 (6 bases). Germline loops: CDR1 KGHSH, CDR2 LQKENI. CDR3 length: 14 residues. V was cut by 2 bases and J by 7 bases, with 9 bases left in between. The CDR3 nucleotides are TGTGCCAGCTCACCAATTCAGGGGAATTCACCCCTCCACTTT. It translates to CASSPIQGNSPLHF.